This T cell receptor beta chain was profiled in a study of T cells expressing NK-cell markers. On the study more broadly: Seropositivity for HCMV was found in seven of the eight sequenced donors, with one seronegative.

Each CDR3 protein gets one entry in TCRdb, which reprocessed the 5' RACE reads and gives no DNA. The listing contains around 470,000 distinct CDR3 sequences. Sequencing was done on a sample of blood T cells: a sorted CD56 or NKG2C T cell subset, CD4+ or CD8+ T cells, or bulk PBMC T cells (not recorded which). The sequence was obtained from a woman aged 50 to 65 in good health.

CDR3 in amino acids: CASSLRVAQGSNQPQHF. The chain combines TRBV7-8 with TRBJ1-5; the D gene TCRdb calls, TRBD1, cannot be checked with no DNA. Germline V CDR1 and CDR2: SGHVS, FQNEAQ. This CDR3 region has 17 residues.